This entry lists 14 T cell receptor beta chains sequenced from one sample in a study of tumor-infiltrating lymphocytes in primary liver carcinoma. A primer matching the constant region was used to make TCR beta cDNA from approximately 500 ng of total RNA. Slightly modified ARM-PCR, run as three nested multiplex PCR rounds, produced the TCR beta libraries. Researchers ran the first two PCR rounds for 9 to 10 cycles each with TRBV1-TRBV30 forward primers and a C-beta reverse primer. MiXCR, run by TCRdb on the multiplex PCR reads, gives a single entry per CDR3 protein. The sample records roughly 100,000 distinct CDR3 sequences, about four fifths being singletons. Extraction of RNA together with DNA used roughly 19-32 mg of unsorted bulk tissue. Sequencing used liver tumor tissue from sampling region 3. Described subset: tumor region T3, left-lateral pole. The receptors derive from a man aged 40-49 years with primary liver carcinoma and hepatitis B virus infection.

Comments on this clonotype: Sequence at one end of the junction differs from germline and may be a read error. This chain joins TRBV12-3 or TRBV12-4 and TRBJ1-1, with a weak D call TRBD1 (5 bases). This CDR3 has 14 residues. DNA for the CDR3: TGTGCCAGTGGGAGTACAGGTTCGAACATTGAAGCTTTCTTT. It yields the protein CASGSTGSNIEAFF.

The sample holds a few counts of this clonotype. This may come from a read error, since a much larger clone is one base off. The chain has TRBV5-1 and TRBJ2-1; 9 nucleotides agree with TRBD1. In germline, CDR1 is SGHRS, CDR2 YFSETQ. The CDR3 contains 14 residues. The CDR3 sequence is CANSPDRGNNEQFF. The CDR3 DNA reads TGCGCCAACAGCCCGGACAGGGGTAACAATGAGCAGTTCTTC.

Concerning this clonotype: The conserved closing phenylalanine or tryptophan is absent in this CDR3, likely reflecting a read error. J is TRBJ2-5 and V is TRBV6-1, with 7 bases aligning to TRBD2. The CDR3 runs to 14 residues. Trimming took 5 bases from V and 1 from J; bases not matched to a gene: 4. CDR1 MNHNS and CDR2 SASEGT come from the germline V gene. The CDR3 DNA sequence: TGTGCCAGCAGTAATGGACTAGTCCAAGAGACCCAGTACTTA. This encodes CASSNGLVQETQYL.

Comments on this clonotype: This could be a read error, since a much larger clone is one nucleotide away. Written as DNA, the CDR3 is TGTGCCAGCAGCTTAGGAGCCGAATTCCCCCTGTACTTC. Its protein product is CASSLGAEFPLYF. J is TRBJ2-7 and V is TRBV7-9; D not certain. CDR1 is SEHNR, CDR2 FQNEAQ, per germline (reference sequence). The CDR3 spans 13 residues. V lost 1 base and J lost 12, with 16 bases in between.

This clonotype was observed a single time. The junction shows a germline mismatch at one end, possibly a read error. In DNA form, the CDR3 reads TGTGCCAGCAGTTTAGCCCTAGCGGAGGCCTACAATGAGCAGTTCTTC. This sequence encodes CASSLALAEAYNEQFF. This chain links TRBV7-9 with TRBJ2-1; 7 nucleotides match TRBD2. Germline CDR1 and CDR2: SEHNR and FQNEAQ (reference sequence). There are 16 residues in the CDR3.

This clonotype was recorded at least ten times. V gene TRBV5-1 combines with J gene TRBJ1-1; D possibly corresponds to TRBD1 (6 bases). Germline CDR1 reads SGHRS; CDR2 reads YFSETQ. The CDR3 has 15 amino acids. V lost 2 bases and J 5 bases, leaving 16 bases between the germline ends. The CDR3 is CASSFGGTGITEAFF. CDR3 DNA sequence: TGCGCCAGCAGCTTTGGGGGAACAGGGATAACTGAAGCTTTCTTT.

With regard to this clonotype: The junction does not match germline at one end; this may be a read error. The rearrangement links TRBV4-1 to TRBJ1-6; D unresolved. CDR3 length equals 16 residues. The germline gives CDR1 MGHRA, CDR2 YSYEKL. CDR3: CANSQEQSSYNSPLHF. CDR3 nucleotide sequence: TGCGCCAACAGCCAAGAACAGAGCTCCTATAATTCACCCCTCCACTTC.

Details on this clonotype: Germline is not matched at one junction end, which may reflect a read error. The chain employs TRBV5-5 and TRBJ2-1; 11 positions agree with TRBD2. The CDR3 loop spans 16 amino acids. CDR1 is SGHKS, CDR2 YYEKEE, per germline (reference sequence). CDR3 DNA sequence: TGTCCCAGCAGCTCCCTAGGGACTAGCGGCGGGAATGAGCAGTTCTTC. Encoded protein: CPSSSLGTSGGNEQFF. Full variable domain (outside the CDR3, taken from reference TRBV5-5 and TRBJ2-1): DAGVTQSPTHLIKTRGQQVTLRCSPISGHKSVSWYQQVLGQGPQFIFQYYEKEERGRGNFPDRFSARQFPNYSSELNVNALLLGDSALYLCPSSSLGTSGGNEQFFGPGTRLTVL.

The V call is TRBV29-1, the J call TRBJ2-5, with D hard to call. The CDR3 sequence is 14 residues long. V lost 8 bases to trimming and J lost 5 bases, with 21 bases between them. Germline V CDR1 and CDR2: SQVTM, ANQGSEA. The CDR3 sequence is CSIVSRTTWETQYF. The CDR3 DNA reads TGCAGCATTGTGTCTAGGACCACATGGGAGACCCAGTACTTC.

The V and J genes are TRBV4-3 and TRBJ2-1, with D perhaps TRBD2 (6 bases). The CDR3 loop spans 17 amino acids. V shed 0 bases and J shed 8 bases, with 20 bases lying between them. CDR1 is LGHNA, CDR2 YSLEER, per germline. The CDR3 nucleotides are TGCGCCAGCAGCCAAGAGCCCCAAGTGGGAGGTCTGGATGAGCAGTTCTTC. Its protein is CASSQEPQVGGLDEQFF.

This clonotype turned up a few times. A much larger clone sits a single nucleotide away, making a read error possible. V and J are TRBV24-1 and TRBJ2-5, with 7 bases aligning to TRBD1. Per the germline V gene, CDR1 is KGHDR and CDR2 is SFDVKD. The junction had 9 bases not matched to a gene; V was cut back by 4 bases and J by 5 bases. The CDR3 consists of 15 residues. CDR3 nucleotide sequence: TGTGCCACCAGTGACCCGACAGGGTCTTGGGAGACCCAGTACTTC. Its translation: CATSDPTGSWETQYF.

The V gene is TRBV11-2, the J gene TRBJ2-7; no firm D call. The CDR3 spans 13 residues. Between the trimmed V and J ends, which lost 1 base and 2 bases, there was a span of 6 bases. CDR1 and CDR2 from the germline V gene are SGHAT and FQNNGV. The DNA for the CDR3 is TGTGCCAGCAGCTTAGTAACCACCTACGAGCAGTACTTC. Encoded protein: CASSLVTTYEQYF.

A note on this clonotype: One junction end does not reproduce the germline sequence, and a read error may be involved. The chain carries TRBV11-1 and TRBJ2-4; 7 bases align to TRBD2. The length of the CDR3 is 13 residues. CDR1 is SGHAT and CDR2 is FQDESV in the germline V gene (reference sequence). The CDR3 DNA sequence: TGTGCCAGCGGCCGGAAGCGGGGTGACATTCAGTGCTTC. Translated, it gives CASGRKRGDIQCF.

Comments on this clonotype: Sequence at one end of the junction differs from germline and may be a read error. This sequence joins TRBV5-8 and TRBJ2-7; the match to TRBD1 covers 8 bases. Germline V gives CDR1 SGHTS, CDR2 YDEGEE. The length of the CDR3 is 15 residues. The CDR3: CTSSLHGQGAYEQYF. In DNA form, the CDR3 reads TGTACCAGCAGCTTACACGGACAGGGAGCCTACGAGCAGTACTTC.